The clone carrying this TCR beta chain showed up just a few times. Some clones are missing from TCRdb's copy, which holds only in-frame ones; the method was immunoSEQ multiplex PCR. Of around 340,000 clones in the sample, less than 85% were seen once. The data are from a study of shared clonotypes between healthy human individuals. The CDR3 spans 15 residues. Trimming shortened V by 1 base and J by 1 base, and 10 bases separated the two germline ends. The germline CDR1 and CDR2 sequences are SGHAT and FQNNGV. This rearrangement joins TRBV11-2 to TRBJ1-1; the D is unclear. This receptor was taken from a man aged 25 to 45 in good health. The sequencing sample was made of memory CD4+ T cells sorted from blood. Sample subset: CD45RA-negative fraction. As DNA, the CDR3 is TGTGCCAGCAGCTTAGGGGCCGTGGGGAACACTGAAGCTTTCTTT. Its translation: CASSLGAVGNTEAFF.